Each of the 23 T cell receptor beta chains below was sequenced from the same sample in a study of T cell changes during pregnancy in multiple sclerosis. TCRdb's copy holds only in-frame clones and misses some; the assay was immunoSEQ multiplex PCR. The sample consists of approximately 47,000 clones, 85% to 95% of them appearing once. Material: CD4+ T cells from peripheral blood mononuclear cells, obtained in the first trimester of pregnancy. The origin of the receptors is a female donor with multiple sclerosis, enrolled in a pregnancy study.

This CDR3 is CASSRDRGWDGYTF. DNA for the CDR3: TGTGCCAGTAGCCGGGACAGGGGATGGGATGGCTACACCTTC. The chain has TRBV19 and TRBJ1-2; 10 nucleotides agree with TRBD1. The V gene's germline CDR1 is LNHDA and CDR2 SQIVND (reference sequence). The V and J ends lost 6 bases and 6 bases, in that order; junction bases with no gene match: 7. This CDR3 is built from 14 residues.

V and J are TRBV9 and TRBJ1-2, with 8 bases fitting TRBD1. CDR1 and CDR2 (germline): SGDLS, YYNGEE. This CDR3 spans 15 amino acids. V trimming: 4 bases; J trimming: 10 bases; junction bases outside the gene matches: 15. The CDR3 is CASSLTPGQDFFYTF. Written as DNA, the CDR3 is TGTGCCAGCAGCTTAACCCCGGGACAGGACTTTTTCTACACCTTC.

The V call is TRBV6-5, the J call TRBJ1-3, with 8 bases matching TRBD1. The V segment lost 4 bases and the J segment 3 bases; nucleotides outside the gene matches: 2. In germline, CDR1 is MNHEY, CDR2 SVGAGI. This CDR3 has 14 amino acids. The CDR3 sequence: CASSFRGLGNTIYF. CDR3 nucleotides: TGTGCCAGCAGTTTCAGGGGGCTTGGAAACACCATATATTTT.

The chain has TRBV5-1 and TRBJ2-5, with 7 bases identical to TRBD2. Germline-derived CDR1 and CDR2 are SGHRS and YFSETQ. The V segment lost 4 bases and the J segment 7 bases; nucleotides outside the gene matches: 13. CDR3 length equals 15 residues. In DNA, the CDR3 is TGCGCCAGCAGCCCTGGCCCGACTAGCTCGGGGACCCAGTACTTC. This sequence encodes CASSPGPTSSGTQYF.

The chain carries TRBV7-9 and TRBJ2-1; tentative D call: TRBD1 (5 bases). Looked up from germline, CDR1 is SEHNR and CDR2 is FQNEAQ (reference sequence). This CDR3 is 15 amino acids long. V shed 4 bases and J shed 3 bases, with 13 bases lying between them. As DNA, the CDR3 is TGTGCCAGCAGCTCCTGGGGCAGGGACTACAATGAGCAGTTCTTC. Its protein product is CASSSWGRDYNEQFF.

The chain has TRBV20-1 and TRBJ1-1, with 8 bases aligning to TRBD1. Germline V gene data show CDR1 as DFQATT and CDR2 as SNEGSKA (reference sequence). This CDR3 contains 11 residues. Losses at the gene ends were 2 bases for V and 8 bases for J; bases not matched to a gene: 1. CDR3 in DNA: TGCAGTGCTAGACGGACAGGGGAAGCTTTCTTT. It codes for CSARRTGEAFF.

The chain combines TRBV14 with TRBJ2-6, with 10 bases identical to TRBD2. The CDR3 is 15 amino acids. V trimming: 4 bases; J trimming: 4 bases; junction bases outside the gene matches: 1. Germline CDR1 is SGHDN and CDR2 is FVKESK. The DNA of the CDR3 is TGTGCCAGCAGCCCACTAGCGGGGGGGGCCAACGTCCTGACTTTC. As protein: CASSPLAGGANVLTF.

This clone has just one count. The chain links TRBV5-1 to TRBJ2-1; 9 positions agree with TRBD1. Germline V CDR1 and CDR2: SGHRS, YFSETQ. V shed 0 bases, J shed 2 bases, and the junction held 3 bases outside the gene matches. The CDR3 loop spans 16 amino acids. The CDR3 sequence is CASSLGTGATYNEQFF. The CDR3 DNA reads TGCGCCAGCAGCTTGGGGACAGGGGCGACCTACAATGAGCAGTTCTTC.

This chain joins TRBV5-1 and TRBJ2-3, with D perhaps TRBD1 (5 bases). The CDR3 contains 16 residues. Germline V gene lookup returns CDR1 SGHRS and CDR2 YFSETQ. V was shortened by 0 bases and J by 5 bases, with 16 bases between the two germline ends. The DNA for the CDR3 is TGCGCCAGCAGCTTGGAGGGGCAGGTTGCCGGAGATACGCAGTATTTT. The encoded protein is CASSLEGQVAGDTQYF.

The J gene is TRBJ1-5, the V gene TRBV6-1, with D unclear. V lost 4 bases, J lost 5 bases, and 18 bases lay in between. The CDR3 has 16 amino acids. CDR1 is MNHNS and CDR2 is SASEGT in the germline V gene. The CDR3 loop reads CASSGGYGGIYQPQHF. The CDR3 bases are TGTGCCAGCAGTGGGGGATATGGAGGGATATATCAGCCCCAGCATTTT.

This rearrangement joins TRBV15 to TRBJ2-2; TRBD2 agrees at 7 bases. Germline CDR1 reads LNHNV; CDR2 reads YYDKDF (reference sequence). Trimming removed 3 bases from V and 6 bases from J; junction bases left unmatched: 7. The CDR3 consists of 15 residues. In DNA, the CDR3 is TGTGCCACCAGCAGGGGTTGGGGGGGGGCCGGGGAGCTGTTTTTT. Translation: CATSRGWGGAGELFF.

V gene TRBV19 combines with J gene TRBJ2-3, with TRBD2 matching over 7 bases. V gave up 5 bases and J gave up 0 bases; unmatched junction bases: 5. Germline V lookup: CDR1 LNHDA, CDR2 SQIVND (reference sequence). This CDR3 is 15 amino acids long. The CDR3 DNA reads TGTGCCAGTAGTCCTTGGCGGGGGAGCACAGATACGCAGTATTTT. Amino acid sequence: CASSPWRGSTDTQYF.

The CDR3 DNA sequence: TGTGCCAGCAGCGTAAGGGGGGGGGCCGGGTCTGCCCAGTACTTC. Translated: CASSVRGGAGSAQYF. The rearrangement uses TRBV9 and TRBJ2-5; maybe TRBD2 (7 bases). The CDR3 extends over 15 amino acids. Between the trimmed V and J ends, which lost 1 base and 9 bases, there was a span of 19 bases. Germline CDR1 reads SGDLS; CDR2 reads YYNGEE.

This chain joins TRBV18 and TRBJ1-1; D gene uncertain. V lost 4 bases to trimming and J lost 2 bases, with 8 bases between them. Germline CDR1 KGHSH, CDR2 LQKENI. This CDR3 spans 13 amino acids. The CDR3 bases are TGTGCCAGCTCACTTAAGAGAAACACTGAAGCTTTCTTT. It translates to CASSLKRNTEAFF.

This chain connects TRBV27 to TRBJ1-5; 7 bases match TRBD1. J lost 2 bases, V lost 5 bases, and 9 bases had no gene match. CDR1 MNHEY and CDR2 SMNVEV come from the germline V gene (reference sequence). The CDR3 has 16 amino acids. As DNA, the CDR3 is TGTGCCAGCAGTCCGCAGGGGGAAGGGGGCAATCAGCCCCAGCATTTT. As protein: CASSPQGEGGNQPQHF.

The chain's CDR3 is CASSFWADLAKNIQYF. The CDR3 coding sequence is TGTGCCAGCAGTTTTTGGGCAGACCTAGCCAAAAACATTCAGTACTTC. The chain carries TRBV27 and TRBJ2-4; D unclear. With 3 bases removed from V and 0 bases from J, the gap between germline ends came to 12 bases. The CDR3 contains 16 residues. Germline V lookup: CDR1 MNHEY, CDR2 SMNVEV (reference sequence).

This sequence joins TRBV2 and TRBJ2-5; the D gene is possibly TRBD2 (5 bases). Trimming removed 6 bases from V and 5 bases from J, with 25 bases in between. Per the germline V gene, CDR1 is SNHLY and CDR2 is FYNNEI. The CDR3 totals 17 residues. CDR3 sequence reads: CASRGGPGGQAEETQYF. The CDR3 nucleotides read TGTGCCAGCAGAGGCGGGCCGGGCGGTCAGGCTGAGGAGACCCAGTACTTC.

The chain recombines TRBV4-2 with TRBJ1-2; 7 nucleotides agree with TRBD1. The CDR3 runs to 15 residues. V was pared by 4 bases and J by 8 bases, with 13 bases of the junction left unmatched. Germline V gene data show CDR1 as LGHNA and CDR2 as YNFKEQ. This chain's CDR3 is CASSPQSSTGAGYTF. The CDR3 DNA is TGTGCCAGCAGCCCTCAAAGCTCAACAGGGGCAGGCTACACCTTC.

V gene TRBV5-5 combines with J gene TRBJ1-2, with D possibly TRBD1 on 5 matching bases. V was shortened by 1 base and J by 2 bases, with 6 bases between the two germline ends. The germline gives CDR1 SGHKS, CDR2 YYEKEE (reference sequence). The CDR3 length is 13 residues. CDR3 loop: CASSLNRNYGYTF. Here the CDR3 DNA reads TGTGCCAGCAGCTTGAACAGGAACTATGGCTACACCTTC.

Written as DNA, the CDR3 is TGCGCCAGCAGCTTGGACAGGGGAAGGGGCAACTATGGCTACACCTTC. This sequence encodes CASSLDRGRGNYGYTF. The chain has TRBV5-1 and TRBJ1-2, with 7 positions matching TRBD1. From germline, CDR1 is SGHRS and CDR2 YFSETQ. The CDR3 sequence is 16 residues long. V dropped 0 bases and J dropped 2; count of bases not matched to a gene: 7.

The rearrangement joins TRBV6-6 to TRBJ2-7; 7 bases align to TRBD1. V was clipped by 8 bases and J by 4 bases; unmatched bases: 5. CDR1 and CDR2 from the germline V gene are MNHNY and SVGAGI (reference sequence). This CDR3 spans 12 amino acids. The CDR3 DNA reads TGTGCCAGCTGGGACAGACCTTACGAGCAGTACTTC. Protein: CASWDRPYEQYF.

The V and J genes are TRBV18 and TRBJ1-1; D is ambiguous. Trimming took 0 bases from V and 1 from J, leaving 9 bases between them. Germline CDR1 is KGHSH and CDR2 is LQKENI. The CDR3 extends over 15 amino acids. The DNA for the CDR3 is TGTGCCAGCTCACCACCAATGCCTAGGAACACTGAAGCTTTCTTT. The encoded protein is CASSPPMPRNTEAFF.

The V call is TRBV9, the J call TRBJ2-5, with 8 bases lining up with TRBD1. The germline V gene has CDR1 SGDLS and CDR2 YYNGEE. Germline trimming cut 4 bases from V and 2 bases from J; bases unmatched to any gene: 10. This CDR3 is built from 16 residues. The CDR3 region is CASSPRTGLVQETQYF. The CDR3 DNA is TGTGCCAGCAGCCCCCGGACAGGGCTGGTTCAAGAGACCCAGTACTTC.